What follows are 32 T cell receptor beta chains derived from one specimen sequenced in a study of T-cell reconstitution after alpha-beta-depleted transplantation in children. A TCRbeta library incorporating unique molecular identifiers was prepared. Using its own MiXCR run on the PCR reads, TCRdb lists one record per CDR3 protein. The sample lists over 80,000 distinct CDR3 sequences, about a quarter occurring once. This specimen was PBMCs, taken before TCRalphabeta/CD19-depleted stem cell transplant. These receptors were obtained from a boy aged 2 to 10 with acute lymphoblastic leukemia, due to receive a stem cell transplant.

This clonotype has just a few counts. This rearrangement joins TRBV7-2 to TRBJ2-5; tentatively, D is TRBD2 (7 bases). The CDR3 is made up of 17 amino acids. CDR1 and CDR2 from the germline V gene are SGHTA and FQGNSA. Deletions cut 2 bases from V and 5 bases from J, with 21 bases between. CDR3 residues: CASSLSSGGGAGETQYF. CDR3 coding DNA: TGTGCCAGCAGCTTATCTAGCGGAGGGGGAGCGGGCGAGACCCAGTACTTC.

The chain links TRBV6-1 to TRBJ1-5, with D maybe TRBD1 (5 bases). Trimming took off 0 bases at V and 5 bases at J, with 8 bases between the two ends. The CDR3 spans 14 residues. Germline assignment: CDR1 MNHNS and CDR2 SASEGT. The CDR3 bases are TGTGCCAGCAGTGAAGCGTCAGGGTATCAGCCCCAGCATTTT. Its translation: CASSEASGYQPQHF.

This clonotype was recorded only once. This sequence joins TRBV29-1 and TRBJ2-2, with TRBD2 as a possible D gene (5 bases). Trimming shortened V by 3 bases and J by 1 base, and 15 bases separated the two germline ends. Germline CDR1 and CDR2: SQVTM and ANQGSEA. CDR3 length: 16 residues. The DNA for the CDR3 is TGCAGCGTTGAGGTCCGGGGTCCCAAGAACACCGGGGAGCTGTTTTTT. This encodes CSVEVRGPKNTGELFF.

The gene calls are TRBV11-2 and TRBJ2-2; TRBD1 might be the D (5 bases). CDR1 is SGHAT, CDR2 FQNNGV, per germline. The CDR3 covers 16 residues. The V and J ends lost 1 base and 6 bases respectively, with 15 bases between them. CDR3 in DNA: TGTGCCAGCAGCTTAGTCCTCCCCACAGGCGCCGGGGAGCTGTTTTTT. Translated, it gives CASSLVLPTGAGELFF.

V gene TRBV28 combines with J gene TRBJ1-1; D unresolved. Trimming removed 7 bases at V and 5 bases at J, with 11 bases between. Germline lookup yields CDR1 MDHEN and CDR2 SYDVKM. There are 12 residues in the CDR3. CDR3 coding DNA: TGTGCCAGCATGAGAAGGGATACTGAAGCTTTCTTT. Translated: CASMRRDTEAFF.

This rearrangement joins TRBV9 to TRBJ2-7; D call uncertain. V was clipped by 2 bases and J by 1 base, with 10 bases between them. Germline CDR1 is SGDLS and CDR2 is YYNGEE. This CDR3 has 14 amino acids. This CDR3 reads CASSVDGRSYEQYF. In nucleotides, the CDR3 is TGTGCCAGCAGCGTCGACGGACGTTCCTACGAGCAGTACTTC.

In its sample, this clonotype was seen a few times. The chain carries TRBV3-1 and TRBJ2-2; TRBD2 agrees at 9 bases. The V gene end was trimmed by 4 bases and the J gene end by 6 bases; junction bases not matched to a gene: 12. The germline V gene has CDR1 LGHDT and CDR2 YNNKEL (reference sequence). CDR3 length equals 17 residues. CDR3 nucleotide sequence: TGTGCCAGCAGCCCGCAAAGGCTAGCGGGGAGGCCCGGGGAGCTGTTTTTT. Amino acid sequence: CASSPQRLAGRPGELFF.

The V gene is TRBV20-1, the J gene TRBJ1-4; D gene uncertain. V lost 4 bases and J 8 bases, leaving 17 bases between the germline ends. The CDR3 consists of 14 residues. Germline V gene data show CDR1 as DFQATT and CDR2 as SNEGSKA (reference sequence). CDR3 residues: CSAINLGPGEKLFF. CDR3 DNA sequence: TGCAGTGCTATTAACCTGGGCCCGGGAGAAAAACTGTTTTTT.

The V call is TRBV4-1, the J call TRBJ2-5; D not resolved. Germline V gives CDR1 MGHRA, CDR2 YSYEKL. The CDR3 contains 14 residues. The V end was cut by 0 bases, the J end by 4 bases, with 9 bases between. The CDR3 is CASSQDTARETQYF. The CDR3 region has the DNA TGCGCCAGCAGCCAAGATACGGCGAGAGAGACCCAGTACTTC.

There are a few counts of this clonotype. V gene TRBV5-1 combines with J gene TRBJ2-2, with TRBD1 identical over 7 bases. CDR1 is SGHRS and CDR2 is YFSETQ in the germline V gene. The CDR3 runs 15 residues. V lost 4 bases to trimming and J lost 4 bases; unmatched junction nucleotides: 7. The chain's CDR3 is CASSPWTGATGELFF. As DNA, the CDR3 is TGCGCCAGCAGCCCCTGGACAGGAGCCACCGGGGAGCTGTTTTTT.

This chain links TRBV7-2 with TRBJ2-1; 11 positions match TRBD2. J gave up 4 bases and V 2 bases, and 13 bases lay outside the gene matches. CDR1 and CDR2 from the germline V gene are SGHTA and FQGNSA. The CDR3 sequence is 19 residues long. Here the CDR3 DNA reads TGTGCCAGCAGCTTACCGGGACTAGCGGAGGCTACCCGATACAATGAGCAGTTCTTC. This codes for CASSLPGLAEATRYNEQFF.

In this sample, this clonotype turned up a few times. This rearrangement joins TRBV7-2 to TRBJ1-5; D gene ambiguous. CDR1 is SGHTA, CDR2 FQGNSA, per germline. Trimming left V 5 bases short and J 5 bases short, with 7 bases between. The CDR3 extends over 12 amino acids. The CDR3 DNA reads TGTGCCAGCAGCCCCCCCCATCAGCCCCAGCATTTT. Amino acid sequence: CASSPPHQPQHF.

The chain has TRBV7-9 and TRBJ2-7; D gene unclear. The CDR3 contains 13 residues. Germline V gene data show CDR1 as SEHNR and CDR2 as FQNEAQ (reference sequence). With 2 bases removed from V and 4 bases from J, the gap between germline ends came to 9 bases. CDR3: CASSLTLGYEQYF. For the CDR3, the DNA is TGTGCCAGCAGCTTAACTCTCGGGTACGAGCAGTACTTC.

The CDR3 DNA sequence: TGTGCCAGCAGTTTATCGGGAAATAACTATTATGAGCAGTTCTTC. Translated, it gives CASSLSGNNYYEQFF. The gene calls are TRBV27 and TRBJ2-1; no clear D gene. V was clipped by 0 bases and J by 8 bases, with 14 bases between them. The CDR3 consists of 15 residues. Germline V CDR1 and CDR2: MNHEY, SMNVEV (reference sequence).

This clonotype was detected many times. This chain joins TRBV5-5 and TRBJ2-1; 7 bases map to TRBD2. The junction had 7 bases not matched to a gene; V was cut back by 4 bases and J by 0 bases. Looked up from germline, CDR1 is SGHKS and CDR2 is YYEKEE (reference sequence). The CDR3 has 16 residues. The DNA of the CDR3 is TGTGCCAGCAGCGTAAGGCGGGGGAGCTCCTACAATGAGCAGTTCTTC. Translated: CASSVRRGSSYNEQFF.

This chain uses TRBV7-2 with TRBJ2-7, with D uncertain. Germline V gene lookup returns CDR1 SGHTA and CDR2 FQGNSA. V lost 2 bases, J lost 6 bases, and 11 bases lay in between. This CDR3 is built from 13 residues. CDR3 residues: CASSLPSLLEQYF. The DNA for the CDR3 is TGTGCCAGCAGCTTACCCTCTCTTCTCGAGCAGTACTTC.

This clonotype has just a few counts. The V and J genes are TRBV7-8 and TRBJ2-1, with 9 bases lining up with TRBD2. The CDR3 runs to 20 residues. With 5 bases clipped from V and 2 bases from J, the junction kept 19 bases outside the gene matches. Germline V gives CDR1 SGHVS, CDR2 FQNEAQ. The CDR3 loop reads CASSPRGTALREGPYNEQFF. The CDR3 nucleotides read TGTGCCAGCAGCCCCCGAGGGACAGCCCTGCGGGAGGGCCCCTACAATGAGCAGTTCTTC.

V usage is TRBV2 and J usage is TRBJ2-1, with 7 nucleotides matching TRBD1. The V and J ends lost 8 bases and 9 bases, in that order; junction bases with no gene match: 7. The CDR3 runs 12 residues. CDR1 and CDR2 from the germline V gene are SNHLY and FYNNEI. The CDR3 DNA reads as TGTGCCAGCGAGGGGACAGTCAGTGAGCAGTTCTTC. Translating gives CASEGTVSEQFF.

The table lists this clonotype with a few counts. In DNA form, the CDR3 reads TGTGCCAGCACCGAAGATTCCCCCAATGAGCAGTTCTTC. Translated, it gives CASTEDSPNEQFF. The gene calls are TRBV2 and TRBJ2-1; no clear D gene. The CDR3 spans 13 residues. Per germline, CDR1 SNHLY and CDR2 FYNNEI. Trimming pared 7 bases from V and 6 bases from J, leaving 13 bases between.

The count of this clonotype is one. This chain uses TRBV6-5 with TRBJ2-1; a possible D gene is TRBD2 (6 bases). The CDR3 spans 12 residues. Germline loops: CDR1 MNHEY, CDR2 SVGAGI. V was shortened by 7 bases and J by 10 bases, with 14 bases between the two germline ends. The CDR3 nucleotides are TGTGCCAGCACCCGGGGGTCCGGGGAGCAGTTCTTC. This codes for CASTRGSGEQFF.

The V gene is TRBV12-3 or TRBV12-4, the J gene TRBJ2-5; TRBD2 matches 7 bases. Losses at the gene ends were 5 bases for V and 3 bases for J; bases not matched to a gene: 6. The CDR3 is made up of 14 amino acids. Here the CDR3 reads CASSPEAGEETQYF. The CDR3 coding sequence is TGTGCCAGCAGTCCAGAGGCGGGAGAAGAGACCCAGTACTTC.

DNA of the CDR3: TGTGCCAGCAGTTACTCAGGAGCGGGAGGGCCAATCAATGAGCAGTTCTTC. Its protein is CASSYSGAGGPINEQFF. This chain connects TRBV6-5 to TRBJ2-1; 10 bases match TRBD2. The CDR3 runs to 17 residues. Looked up from germline, CDR1 is MNHEY and CDR2 is SVGAGI. V was clipped by 0 bases and J by 6 bases; unmatched bases: 8.

In its sample, this clonotype was seen a few times. V is TRBV11-1 and J is TRBJ2-7, with 10 bases matching TRBD1. CDR3 length equals 18 residues. Germline loops: CDR1 SGHAT, CDR2 FQDESV (reference sequence). V dropped 5 bases and J dropped 7; count of bases not matched to a gene: 20. DNA for the CDR3: TGTGCCAGCAGCCAAGGTGGTAGGATGGGACAGGGGAGTTCAGAGCAGTACTTC. This translates into CASSQGGRMGQGSSEQYF.

This clonotype was observed a handful of times. This chain uses TRBV21-1 with TRBJ2-1; TRBD2 is the table's D call and was not checked against the DNA. TRBV21-1 is labeled a pseudogene. This CDR3 has 14 residues. The CDR3 sequence is CASLTSGSHNEQFF. For the CDR3, the DNA is TGTGCCAGCCTTACTAGCGGGAGCCACAATGAGCAGTTCTTC.

This clonotype was seen repeatedly, ten times or more. This sequence joins TRBV9 and TRBJ2-5; 7 bases fit TRBD2. With V trimmed by 3 bases and J by 2 bases, 16 bases remained unmatched. The CDR3 consists of 18 residues. Germline lookup yields CDR1 SGDLS and CDR2 YYNGEE. The CDR3 spells CASSGGPSGVRGQETQYF. CDR3 coding DNA: TGTGCCAGCAGCGGAGGGCCTAGCGGAGTTCGAGGGCAAGAGACCCAGTACTTC.

In its sample, this clonotype was seen many times. The chain carries TRBV28 and TRBJ2-7, with D possibly TRBD2 on 5 matching bases. CDR1 MDHEN and CDR2 SYDVKM come from the germline V gene. The CDR3 is made up of 14 amino acids. Trimming removed 10 bases at V and 0 bases at J, with 16 bases between. The CDR3 spells CATTQSGSSYEQYF. The CDR3 DNA reads as TGTGCCACCACCCAGTCGGGGAGCTCCTACGAGCAGTACTTC.

The CDR3: CASSYTGPGNQPQHF. DNA for the CDR3: TGTGCCAGCAGTTACACGGGTCCGGGTAATCAGCCCCAGCATTTT. This chain links TRBV12-3 or TRBV12-4 with TRBJ1-5; no clear D. The CDR3 totals 15 residues. Trimming removed 4 bases at V and 4 bases at J, with 14 bases between.

The chain links TRBV20-1 to TRBJ1-5; TRBD1 aligns across 7 bases. Germline V gives CDR1 DFQATT, CDR2 SNEGSKA (reference sequence). The CDR3 is made up of 13 amino acids. J lost 4 bases, V lost 4 bases, and 4 bases had no gene match. In DNA, the CDR3 is TGCAGTGCTATCGGGACAGCTAATCAGCCCCAGCATTTT. This codes for CSAIGTANQPQHF.

This clonotype turned up a few times. The V gene is TRBV7-8, the J gene TRBJ2-5; D is undetermined. Germline lookup yields CDR1 SGHVS and CDR2 FQNEAQ. CDR3 length: 13 amino acids. V lost 5 bases and J 4 bases, leaving 11 bases between the germline ends. CDR3 sequence: CASSRSRIETQYF. In nucleotides, the CDR3 is TGTGCCAGCAGCCGATCCCGTATAGAGACCCAGTACTTC.

This clonotype has more than one count but fewer than ten. V and J are TRBV19 and TRBJ1-5; D might be TRBD1 (6 bases). Trimming cost V 3 bases and J 7 bases, with 19 bases left between them. Germline loops: CDR1 LNHDA, CDR2 SQIVND (reference sequence). The CDR3 runs to 16 residues. The CDR3 protein is CASSMVAGDRRQPQHF. CDR3 nucleotides: TGTGCCAGTAGTATGGTGGCAGGGGACCGACGGCAGCCCCAGCATTTT.

In this sample, this clonotype turned up many times. The CDR3 region has the DNA TGCAGCGTTGATAATATCGCGCTAGCGGAGGGGCGAGAGACCCAGTACTTC. Its translation is CSVDNIALAEGRETQYF. This rearrangement joins TRBV29-1 to TRBJ2-5; 7 nucleotides match TRBD2. There are 17 residues in the CDR3. Germline V gives CDR1 SQVTM, CDR2 ANQGSEA. V lost 3 bases, J lost 4 bases, and 17 bases stayed unmatched.

The rearrangement joins TRBV11-2 to TRBJ2-7; D not certain. The CDR3 spans 15 residues. V was clipped by 1 base and J by 2 bases, with 12 bases between them. From germline, CDR1 is SGHAT and CDR2 FQNNGV. The CDR3 DNA sequence: TGTGCCAGCAGCTTAGGACGAAGAGCGACCTACGAGCAGTACTTC. Translated: CASSLGRRATYEQYF.